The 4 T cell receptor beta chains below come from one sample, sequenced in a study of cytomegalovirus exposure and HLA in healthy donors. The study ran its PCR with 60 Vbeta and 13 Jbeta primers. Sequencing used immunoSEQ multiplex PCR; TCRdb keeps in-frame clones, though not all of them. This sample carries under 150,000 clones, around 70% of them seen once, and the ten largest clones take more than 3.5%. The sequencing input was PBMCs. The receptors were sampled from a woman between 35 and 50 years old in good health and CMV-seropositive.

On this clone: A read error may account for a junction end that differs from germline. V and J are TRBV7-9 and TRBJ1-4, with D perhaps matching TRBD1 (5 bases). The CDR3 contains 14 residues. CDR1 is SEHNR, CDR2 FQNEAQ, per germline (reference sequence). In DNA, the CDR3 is TGTTCCAGCAGGAACCAGGGAATAGGGGAAAAACTGTTTTTT. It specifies CSSRNQGIGEKLFF. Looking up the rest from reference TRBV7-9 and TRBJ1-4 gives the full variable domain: DTGVSQNPRHKITKRGQNVTFRCDPISEHNRLYWYRQTLGQGPEFLTYFQNEAQLEKSRLLSDRFSAERPKGSFSTLEIQRTEQGDSAMYLCSSRNQGIGEKLFFGSGTQLSVL.

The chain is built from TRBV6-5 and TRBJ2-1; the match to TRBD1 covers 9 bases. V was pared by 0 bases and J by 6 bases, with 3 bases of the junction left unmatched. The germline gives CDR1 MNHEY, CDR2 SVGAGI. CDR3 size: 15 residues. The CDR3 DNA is TGTGCCAGCAGTTACTCCGGGACAGGGATCAATGAGCAGTTCTTC. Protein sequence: CASSYSGTGINEQFF.

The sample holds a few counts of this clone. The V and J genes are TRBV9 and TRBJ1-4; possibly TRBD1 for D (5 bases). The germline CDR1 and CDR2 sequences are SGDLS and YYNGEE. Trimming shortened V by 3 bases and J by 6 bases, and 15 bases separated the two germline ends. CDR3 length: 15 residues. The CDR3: CASSAAGTGDEKLFF. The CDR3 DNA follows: TGTGCCAGCAGCGCCGCCGGAACAGGAGATGAAAAACTGTTTTTT.

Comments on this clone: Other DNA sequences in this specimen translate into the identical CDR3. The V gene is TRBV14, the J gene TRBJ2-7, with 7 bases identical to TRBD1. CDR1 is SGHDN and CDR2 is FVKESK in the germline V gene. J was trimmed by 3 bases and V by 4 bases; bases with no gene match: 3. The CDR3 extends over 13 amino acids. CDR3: CASSRDRSYEQYF. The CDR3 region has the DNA TGTGCCAGCAGCCGGGACAGAAGCTACGAGCAGTACTTC. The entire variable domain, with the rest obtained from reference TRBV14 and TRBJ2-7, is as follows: EAGVTQFPSHSVIEKGQTVTLRCDPISGHDNLYWYRRVMGKEIKFLLHFVKESKQDESGMPNNRFLAERTGGTYSTLKVQPAELEDSGVYFCASSRDRSYEQYFGPGTRLTVT.